The clone carrying this T cell receptor (beta chain) was observed many times. The antigen is not known. The SP2 primer and nested alpha and beta constant region primers amplified ligated cDNA in four rounds. For blood and skin samples, reverse transcription used TCR alpha and beta constant primers. TCRdb ran MiXCR on the 5' RACE reads and lists one entry per CDR3 protein. The sample lists about 48,000 distinct CDR3 sequences, roughly 4.7% occurring once. The data originate from a study of naive and memory T cell subsets. Study-wide results and limits: Potentially, T cell activation and differentiation skew this RNA-based measurement.

A UMI-containing oligonucleotide was joined by 3' ligation to the TCR cDNA template. Reverse transcription used DNase-treated unsorted total RNA, aiming for roughly 1 to 1,100 ng. The CDR3 sequence is 15 residues long. V dropped 8 bases and J dropped 1 base, with 18 bases sitting between them. Germline V CDR1 and CDR2: MNHEY, SMNVEV (reference sequence). This TCR came from a female donor in good health. The V call is TRBV27, the J call TRBJ2-7; tentatively, D is TRBD2 (5 bases). CDR3: CASSYTGGLSYEQYF. In nucleotides, the CDR3 is TGTGCCAGCTCCTACACGGGCGGGCTGTCCTACGAGCAGTACTTC.